The 13 T cell receptor beta chains below come from one sample, sequenced in a study of T cells in Graves' hyperthyroidism and ophthalmopathy. The source material, RNA transcripts, was used to amplify TCR beta CDR3 regions. HTBI primers were used for first-round RT-PCR of the TCR CDR3. TCRdb ran MiXCR on the multiplex PCR reads and lists one entry per CDR3 protein. This table has a few hundred thousand distinct CDR3 sequences, around 21% appearing once. The sequenced sample was blood. These receptors were taken from a young man with Graves' hyperthyroidism.

This clonotype was recorded at least ten times. This chain connects TRBV2 to TRBJ1-1; D remains unclear. The CDR3 sequence is 14 residues long. Germline V gives CDR1 SNHLY, CDR2 FYNNEI. Trimming removed 4 bases at V and 4 bases at J, with 13 bases between. DNA for the CDR3: TGTGCCAGCAGTGTCGGGGTCGCTAGCACTGAAGCTTTCTTT. Its translation is CASSVGVASTEAFF.

Many counts were recorded for this clonotype. This chain links TRBV5-1 with TRBJ2-7; tentative D call: TRBD2 (5 bases). The length of the CDR3 is 13 residues. V was trimmed by 3 bases and J by 7 bases, leaving 14 bases between them. Germline assignment: CDR1 SGHRS and CDR2 YFSETQ. The DNA of the CDR3 is TGCGCCAGCAGCTCCCAAGACGGGAATGAGCAGTACTTC. As protein: CASSSQDGNEQYF.

In this sample, this clonotype turned up many times. The chain uses TRBV12-3 or TRBV12-4 and TRBJ1-1; D gene unclear. Trimming left V 6 bases short and J 4 bases short, with 15 bases between. CDR3 length: 14 residues. CDR3 coding DNA: TGTGCCAGCAGCTTTTCGGGGTTCGGCACTGAAGCTTTCTTT. Residues: CASSFSGFGTEAFF.

This chain joins TRBV4-1 and TRBJ1-1; the D is unclear. The CDR3 is made up of 13 amino acids. Trimming cost V 1 base and J 6 bases, with 9 bases left between them. Germline V lookup: CDR1 MGHRA, CDR2 YSYEKL. In nucleotides, the CDR3 is TGCGCCAGCAGCCAAGTGGGGATCGCTGAAGCTTTCTTT. Its protein product is CASSQVGIAEAFF.

This clonotype occurred a few times. The chain is built from TRBV20-1 and TRBJ2-7, with TRBD2 identical over 7 bases. CDR1 and CDR2 from the germline V gene are DFQATT and SNEGSKA (reference sequence). Trimming removed 0 bases from V and 2 bases from J; junction bases left unmatched: 10. The CDR3 spans 16 residues. The CDR3 sequence: CSARDSGTTLTYEQYF. In DNA, the CDR3 is TGCAGTGCTAGAGACTCCGGGACTACCTTAACCTACGAGCAGTACTTC.

This clonotype was seen ten or more times. The chain recombines TRBV5-1 with TRBJ1-1; D is unresolved. The V gene lost 2 bases and the J gene lost 4 bases, with 9 bases spanning the gap. This CDR3 spans 13 amino acids. Germline V CDR1 and CDR2: SGHRS, YFSETQ. The CDR3: CASSLAVPTEAFF. In DNA form, the CDR3 reads TGCGCCAGCAGCTTAGCAGTGCCCACTGAAGCTTTCTTT.

This clonotype was picked up many times. This rearrangement joins TRBV28 to TRBJ1-5; no clear D. The V gene lost 6 bases and the J gene lost 4 bases, with 7 bases spanning the gap. This CDR3 has 12 residues. Germline V gene sequence: CDR1 MDHEN, CDR2 SYDVKM. CDR3 in DNA: TGTGCCAGCAGGGAAAGAAATCAGCCCCAGCATTTT. It translates to CASRERNQPQHF.

This clonotype has at least ten counts. This chain connects TRBV14 to TRBJ2-5, with TRBD1 as a possible D gene (6 bases). Trimming took off 2 bases at V and 2 bases at J, with 12 bases between the two ends. The germline V gene encodes CDR1 SGHDN and CDR2 FVKESK. This CDR3 has 15 amino acids. CDR3 bases: TGTGCCAGCAGCCAACAGGGGCAGGCTCAAGAGACCCAGTACTTC. Translated: CASSQQGQAQETQYF.

In this sample, this clonotype turned up a few times. The V and J genes are TRBV2 and TRBJ2-7; D is uncertain. The CDR3 sequence is 14 residues long. Trimming removed 3 bases from V and 4 bases from J, with 13 bases in between. Germline CDR1 SNHLY, CDR2 FYNNEI. This chain's CDR3 is CASSDLLALYEQYF. In DNA form, the CDR3 reads TGTGCCAGCAGTGATTTGTTAGCTCTATACGAGCAGTACTTC.

As for this clonotype: This may be a read error: a much more frequent sequence differs by one nucleotide. J is TRBJ1-2 and V is TRBV27, with D unclear. Per germline, CDR1 MNHEY and CDR2 SMNVEV (reference sequence). This CDR3 contains 14 residues. The CDR3, as DNA: TGTGCCATCAGTTTTGGGAAGGGAGACTATGGCTACACCTTC. This translates into CAISFGKGDYGYTF.

There are many counts of this clonotype. CDR3 coding DNA: TGCGCCAGCACCTCGGCGGGGGTAGAGACCCAGTACTTC. It is translated as CASTSAGVETQYF. The chain carries TRBV5-1 and TRBJ2-5; TRBD2 agrees at 7 bases. The CDR3 sequence is 13 residues long. Germline CDR1 SGHRS, CDR2 YFSETQ. The junction had 6 bases not matched to a gene; V was cut back by 6 bases and J by 4 bases.

At least ten counts were recorded for this clonotype. The rearrangement links TRBV11-2 to TRBJ1-2; a possible D gene is TRBD1 (6 bases). Germline V gene sequence: CDR1 SGHAT, CDR2 FQNNGV. V lost 1 base to trimming and J lost 4 bases, with 16 bases between them. This CDR3 has 16 residues. CDR3 DNA sequence: TGTGCCAGCAGCTTAGGGGTGGGGGCTGTCAGCTATGGCTACACCTTC. The encoded protein is CASSLGVGAVSYGYTF.

The table lists this clonotype with many counts. V usage is TRBV7-2 and J usage is TRBJ1-2, with D possibly being TRBD1 (6 bases). The CDR3 runs to 15 residues. CDR1 and CDR2 (germline): SGHTA, FQGNSA. V was trimmed by 1 base and J by 2 bases, leaving 11 bases between them. The CDR3, as DNA: TGTGCCAGCAGCTTAGTGGGGGCGGGCAACTATGGCTACACCTTC. Residues: CASSLVGAGNYGYTF.